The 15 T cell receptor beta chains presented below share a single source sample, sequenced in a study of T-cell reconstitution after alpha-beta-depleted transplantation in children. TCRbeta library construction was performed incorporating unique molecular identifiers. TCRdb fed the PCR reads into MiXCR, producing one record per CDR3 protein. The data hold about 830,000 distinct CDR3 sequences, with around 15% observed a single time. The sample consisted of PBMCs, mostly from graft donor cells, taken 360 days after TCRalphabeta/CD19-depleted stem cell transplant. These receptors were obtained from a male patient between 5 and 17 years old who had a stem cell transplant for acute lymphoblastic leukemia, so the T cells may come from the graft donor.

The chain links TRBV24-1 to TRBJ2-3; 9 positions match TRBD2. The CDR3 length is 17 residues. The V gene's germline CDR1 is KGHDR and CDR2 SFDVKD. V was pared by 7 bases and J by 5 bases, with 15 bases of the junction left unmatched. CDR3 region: CATRPLGREGRGDTQYF. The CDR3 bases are TGTGCCACCAGGCCCCTGGGGCGGGAGGGCCGGGGAGATACGCAGTATTTT.

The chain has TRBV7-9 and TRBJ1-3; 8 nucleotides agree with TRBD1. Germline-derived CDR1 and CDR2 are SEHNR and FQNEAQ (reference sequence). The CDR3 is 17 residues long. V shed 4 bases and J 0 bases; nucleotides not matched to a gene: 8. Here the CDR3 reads CASSSGQGGFSGNTIYF. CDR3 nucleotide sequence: TGTGCCAGCAGCTCCGGACAGGGTGGATTCTCTGGAAACACCATATATTTT.

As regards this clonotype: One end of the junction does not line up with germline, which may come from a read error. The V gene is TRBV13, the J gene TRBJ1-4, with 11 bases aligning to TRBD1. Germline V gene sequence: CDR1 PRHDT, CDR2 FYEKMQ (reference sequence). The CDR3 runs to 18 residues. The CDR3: CAISLTGTGGTTNEKLFF. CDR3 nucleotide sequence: TGTGCCATCAGCCTAACCGGGACAGGGGGTACAACTAATGAAAAACTGTTTTTT.

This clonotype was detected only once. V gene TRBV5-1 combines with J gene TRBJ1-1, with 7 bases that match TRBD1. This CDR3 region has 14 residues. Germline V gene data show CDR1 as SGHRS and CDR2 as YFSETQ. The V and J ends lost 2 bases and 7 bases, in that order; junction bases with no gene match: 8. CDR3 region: CASSFRDSGNEAFF. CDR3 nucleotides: TGCGCCAGCAGCTTCCGGGACAGTGGGAATGAAGCTTTCTTT.

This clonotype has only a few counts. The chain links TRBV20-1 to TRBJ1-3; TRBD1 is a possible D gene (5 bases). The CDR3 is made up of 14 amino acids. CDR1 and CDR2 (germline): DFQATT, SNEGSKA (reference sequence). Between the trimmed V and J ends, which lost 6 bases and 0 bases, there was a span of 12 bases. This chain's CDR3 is CSAVDSSSGNTIYF. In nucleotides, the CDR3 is TGCAGTGCCGTCGACAGTTCCTCTGGAAACACCATATATTTT.

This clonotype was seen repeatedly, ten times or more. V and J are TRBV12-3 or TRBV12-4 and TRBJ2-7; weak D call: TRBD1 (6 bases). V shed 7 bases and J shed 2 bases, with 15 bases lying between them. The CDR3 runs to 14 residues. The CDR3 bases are TGTGCCAGCAACCCCGGAGAGGGGGCCTACGAGCAGTACTTC. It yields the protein CASNPGEGAYEQYF.

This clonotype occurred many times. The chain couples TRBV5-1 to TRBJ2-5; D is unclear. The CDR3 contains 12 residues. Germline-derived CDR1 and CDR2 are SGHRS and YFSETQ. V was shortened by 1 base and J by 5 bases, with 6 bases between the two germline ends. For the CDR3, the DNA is TGCGCCAGCAGCTTGTCACGGGAGACCCAGTACTTC. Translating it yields CASSLSRETQYF. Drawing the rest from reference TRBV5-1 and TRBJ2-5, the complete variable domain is KAGVTQTPRYLIKTRGQQVTLSCSPISGHRSVSWYQQTPGQGLQFLFEYFSETQRNKGNFPGRFSGRQFSNSRSEMNVSTLELGDSALYLCASSLSRETQYFGPGTRLLVL.

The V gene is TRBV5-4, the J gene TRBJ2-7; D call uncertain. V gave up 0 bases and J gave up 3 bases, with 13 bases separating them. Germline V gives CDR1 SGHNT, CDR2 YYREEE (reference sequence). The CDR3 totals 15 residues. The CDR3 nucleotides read TGTGCCAGCAGCTTGGAAGACACGTTGGGCTACGAGCAGTACTTC. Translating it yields CASSLEDTLGYEQYF.

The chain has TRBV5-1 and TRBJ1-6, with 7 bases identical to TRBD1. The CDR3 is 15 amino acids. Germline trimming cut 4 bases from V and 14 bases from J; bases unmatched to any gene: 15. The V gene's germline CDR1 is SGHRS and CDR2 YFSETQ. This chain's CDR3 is CASSPSAGTDRSLHF. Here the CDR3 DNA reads TGCGCCAGCAGCCCATCTGCCGGGACAGATAGATCCCTCCACTTT.

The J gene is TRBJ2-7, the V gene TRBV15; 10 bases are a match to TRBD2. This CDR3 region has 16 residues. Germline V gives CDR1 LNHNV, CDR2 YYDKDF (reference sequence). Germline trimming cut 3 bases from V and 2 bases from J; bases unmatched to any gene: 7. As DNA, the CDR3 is TGTGCCACCAGCAGGCCCATAGCGGGGGGAACCTACGAGCAGTACTTC. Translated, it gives CATSRPIAGGTYEQYF.

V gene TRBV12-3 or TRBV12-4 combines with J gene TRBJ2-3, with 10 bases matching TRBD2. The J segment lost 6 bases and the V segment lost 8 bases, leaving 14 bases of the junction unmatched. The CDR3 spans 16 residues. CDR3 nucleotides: TGTGCCAGCCAACTTCGCTCTAGCGGGAGACGGGATACGCAGTATTTT. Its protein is CASQLRSSGRRDTQYF.

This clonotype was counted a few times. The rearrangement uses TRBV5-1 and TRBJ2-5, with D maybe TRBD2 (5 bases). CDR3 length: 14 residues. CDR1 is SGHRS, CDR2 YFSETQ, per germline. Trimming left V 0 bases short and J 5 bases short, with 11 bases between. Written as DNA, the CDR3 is TGCGCCAGCAGCTTGGAAAGGACTCTCGAGACCCAGTACTTC. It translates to CASSLERTLETQYF.

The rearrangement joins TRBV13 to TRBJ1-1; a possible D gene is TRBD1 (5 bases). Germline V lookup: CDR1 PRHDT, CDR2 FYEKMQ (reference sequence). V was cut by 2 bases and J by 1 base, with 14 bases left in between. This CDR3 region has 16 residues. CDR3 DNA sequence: TGTGCCAGCAGCTTACCCCCCCTTACAGGGAACACTGAAGCTTTCTTT. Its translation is CASSLPPLTGNTEAFF.

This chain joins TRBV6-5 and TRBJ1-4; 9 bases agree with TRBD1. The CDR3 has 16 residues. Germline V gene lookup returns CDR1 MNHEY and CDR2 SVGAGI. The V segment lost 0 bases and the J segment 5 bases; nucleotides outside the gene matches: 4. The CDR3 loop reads CASSYSPGQGNEKLFF. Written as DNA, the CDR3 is TGTGCCAGCAGTTACTCGCCGGGACAGGGAAATGAAAAACTGTTTTTT.

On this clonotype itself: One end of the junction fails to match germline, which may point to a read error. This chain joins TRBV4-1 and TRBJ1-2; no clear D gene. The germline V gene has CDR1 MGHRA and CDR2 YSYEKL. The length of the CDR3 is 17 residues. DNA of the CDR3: TGCGCCAGCAGCCAAGATCAAAACAGCAGGCCCTTATATGGCTACCCCTTC. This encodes CASSQDQNSRPLYGYPF.